Each of the 16 T cell receptor beta chains below was sequenced from the same sample in a study of early T cells in non-severe SARS-CoV-2 infection. One entry per CDR3 protein, called by TCRdb with MiXCR from the 5' RACE reads. The data hold roughly 34,000 distinct CDR3 sequences, with around 7% observed a single time. The sequencing here drew on whole blood, taken at baseline. The receptors stem from an adult who was a healthcare worker with PCR-confirmed SARS-CoV-2 infection or an uninfected control (not recorded which).

The chain recombines TRBV15 with TRBJ2-7; D might be TRBD2 (6 bases). This CDR3 contains 14 residues. Germline V gene lookup returns CDR1 LNHNV and CDR2 YYDKDF (reference sequence). Trimming shortened V by 0 bases and J by 4 bases, and 10 bases separated the two germline ends. CDR3 coding DNA: TGTGCCACCAGCAGAGAAGCAGGGAGGTACGAGCAGTACGTC. Residues: CATSREAGRYEQYV.

This clonotype was recorded many times. The gene calls are TRBV5-1 and TRBJ2-1, with a weak D call TRBD1 (6 bases). This CDR3 contains 15 residues. Looked up from germline, CDR1 is SGHRS and CDR2 is YFSETQ. V lost 4 bases and J 0 bases, leaving 11 bases between the germline ends. The CDR3 reads CASSTWTVSYNEQFF. CDR3 in DNA: TGCGCCAGCAGCACCTGGACAGTCTCCTACAATGAGCAGTTCTTC.

In this sample, this clonotype turned up a few times. This rearrangement joins TRBV27 to TRBJ1-5; no reliable D call. Trimming cost V 3 bases and J 1 base, with 7 bases left between them. The CDR3 has 14 amino acids. The germline V gene has CDR1 MNHEY and CDR2 SMNVEV (reference sequence). CDR3 bases: TGTGCCAGCAGTTTTGCAGGCAGCAATCAGCCCCAGCATTTT. This sequence encodes CASSFAGSNQPQHF.

This clonotype has ten or more counts. The rearrangement uses TRBV5-6 and TRBJ2-1; D uncertain. Germline V gene lookup returns CDR1 SGHDT and CDR2 YYEEEE. Trimming pared 4 bases from V and 4 bases from J, leaving 18 bases between. The CDR3 has 16 residues. For the CDR3, the DNA is TGTGCCAGCAGCCTCCTGACCAAGCTCCTATACAATGAGCAGTTCTTC. Protein sequence: CASSLLTKLLYNEQFF.

This clonotype has a handful of counts. In nucleotides, the CDR3 is TGTGCCAGTAGTACATCAACAGGGGCTCTCAACGAGCAGTACTTC. This encodes CASSTSTGALNEQYF. The rearrangement links TRBV19 to TRBJ2-7, with TRBD1 matching over 7 bases. The CDR3 is made up of 15 amino acids. Unmatched junction bases numbered 11, after V lost 4 bases and J lost 5 bases. Germline V gives CDR1 LNHDA, CDR2 SQIVND (reference sequence). The full variable domain, with the rest looked up from reference TRBV19 and TRBJ2-7, is DGGITQSPKYLFRKEGQNVTLSCEQNLNHDAMYWYRQDPGQGLRLIYYSQIVNDFQKGDIAEGYSVSREKKESFPLTVTSAQKNPTAFYLCASSTSTGALNEQYFGPGTRLTVT.

The table lists this clonotype with many counts. J is TRBJ1-2 and V is TRBV11-1; tentatively, D is TRBD1 (6 bases). V dropped 4 bases and J dropped 13 bases, with 22 bases sitting between them. Germline V gene sequence: CDR1 SGHAT, CDR2 FQDESV (reference sequence). The CDR3 totals 14 residues. The CDR3 region is CASSSRDRFGNATF. In DNA form, the CDR3 reads TGTGCCAGCAGCTCTAGAGACAGGTTTGGAAATGCCACCTTC.

Only a few counts were recorded for this clonotype. The gene calls are TRBV19 and TRBJ1-5; D call uncertain. Trimming took off 3 bases at V and 4 bases at J, with 7 bases between the two ends. CDR1 and CDR2 from the germline V gene are LNHDA and SQIVND (reference sequence). This CDR3 region has 13 residues. The CDR3 region has the DNA TGTGCCAGTAGTATTCGGTTTAATCAGCCCCAGCATTTT. This codes for CASSIRFNQPQHF.

Ten or more counts support this clonotype. V usage is TRBV19 and J usage is TRBJ2-7; no clear D gene. Germline loops: CDR1 LNHDA, CDR2 SQIVND (reference sequence). Trimming removed 3 bases from V and 2 bases from J, with 8 bases in between. The CDR3 contains 13 residues. CDR3 sequence: CASSMGRPYEQYF. The CDR3 DNA is TGTGCCAGTAGTATGGGCAGACCCTACGAGCAGTACTTC.

The chain links TRBV4-3 to TRBJ2-1, with 8 bases aligning to TRBD2. This CDR3 contains 14 residues. Per the germline V gene, CDR1 is LGHNA and CDR2 is YSLEER. Trimming removed 3 bases from V and 4 bases from J; junction bases left unmatched: 2. The CDR3 spells CASSQGLEYNEQFF. The CDR3 bases are TGCGCCAGCAGCCAGGGACTAGAATACAATGAGCAGTTCTTC.

This chain uses TRBV7-2 with TRBJ2-4, with D tentatively TRBD1 (5 bases). CDR3 length: 15 residues. V lost 1 base, J lost 0 bases, and 7 bases lay in between. CDR1 is SGHTA and CDR2 is FQGNSA in the germline V gene. This chain's CDR3 is CASSLGGVAKNIQYF. The CDR3 nucleotides read TGTGCCAGCAGCTTAGGGGGCGTAGCCAAAAACATTCAGTACTTC. The full variable domain, rest sourced from reference TRBV7-2 and TRBJ2-4, is GAGVSQSPSNKVTEKGKDVELRCDPISGHTALYWYRQSLGQGLEFLIYFQGNSAPDKSGLPSDRFSAERTGGSVSTLTIQRTQQEDSAVYLCASSLGGVAKNIQYFGAGTRLSVL.

The chain uses TRBV29-1 and TRBJ2-1; 13 nucleotides align to TRBD2. Germline trimming cut 6 bases from V and 7 bases from J; bases unmatched to any gene: 6. Per germline, CDR1 SQVTM and CDR2 ANQGSEA. This CDR3 contains 14 residues. CDR3 amino acids: CSVPRLAGGNEQFF. The CDR3 DNA reads TGCAGCGTCCCGCGACTAGCGGGAGGAAATGAGCAGTTCTTC.

The chain couples TRBV9 to TRBJ1-1; D is unresolved. The germline gives CDR1 SGDLS, CDR2 YYNGEE. This CDR3 contains 14 residues. Trimming took 0 bases from V and 3 from J, leaving 9 bases between them. The CDR3 loop reads CASSVGGEDTEAFF. The CDR3 DNA is TGTGCCAGCAGCGTAGGGGGTGAGGACACTGAAGCTTTCTTT.

This clonotype appeared a few times. V gene TRBV2 combines with J gene TRBJ2-1; no definite D call. Germline V CDR1 and CDR2: SNHLY, FYNNEI. Trimming left V 4 bases short and J 0 bases short, with 7 bases between. This CDR3 has 14 amino acids. Here the CDR3 reads CASSVASSYNEQFF. The CDR3 bases are TGTGCCAGCAGTGTGGCCAGCTCCTACAATGAGCAGTTCTTC.

This clonotype was recorded many times. The rearrangement links TRBV12-3 or TRBV12-4 to TRBJ2-2, with D possibly matching TRBD2 (6 bases). Trimming took 3 bases from V and 4 from J, leaving 12 bases between them. This CDR3 has 15 residues. The DNA of the CDR3 is TGTGCCAGCAGTTTCGGCCAGGAGGGCACCGGGGAGCTGTTTTTT. Its translation is CASSFGQEGTGELFF.

This clonotype was detected ten times or more. The V gene is TRBV4-3, the J gene TRBJ2-3, with D hard to call. CDR3 length: 15 residues. Trimming took 4 bases from V and 4 from J, leaving 15 bases between them. Germline V CDR1 and CDR2: LGHNA, YSLEER. The CDR3 sequence: CASSRFRSGSDTQYF. The CDR3 coding sequence is TGCGCCAGCAGCCGGTTCAGGAGTGGTTCAGATACGCAGTATTTT.

This clonotype was seen at least ten times. This sequence joins TRBV12-3 or TRBV12-4 and TRBJ1-5; D ambiguous. The CDR3 runs 15 residues. V dropped 5 bases and J dropped 6 bases, with 17 bases sitting between them. DNA of the CDR3: TGTGCCAGCAGTCCGCTGTGGGGAGGACCTCAGCCCCAGCATTTT. Its protein product is CASSPLWGGPQPQHF.